This T cell receptor beta chain was observed in a study of shared clonotypes between healthy human individuals. The study, taken as a whole, reports: Among the subsets, naive ones generally showed larger estimated richness than memory ones.

Naive CD45RA+ and memory CD45RA-negative subsets were split from CD4+ cells. Replicate sorted-subset PCRs were loaded with roughly 200 ng DNA, roughly 33,000 T cell genomes. Authors' processing steps: Junction-only immunoSEQ sequences carried no quality scores, so filtering differed. TCRdb keeps only in-frame clones here, not all; method: immunoSEQ multiplex PCR. V and J calls and clone size are given by that table; D and trimming were obtained from the DNA. Seen here are under 2,500,000 clones, about 94% observed once, and the top ten hold roughly 0.13%. Germline loops: CDR1 SQVTM, CDR2 ANQGSEA. Trimming removed 7 bases at V and 0 bases at J, with 22 bases between. This CDR3 has 17 residues. As to this clone: Its specificity is not known.

This receptor was obtained from a man in his late teens or twenties in good health. Sample: naive CD4+ T cells sorted from blood. Noted subset: CD45RA+ positively selected. The chain is built from TRBV29-1 and TRBJ2-4; TRBD1 or TRBD2 may be the D gene (6 bases each). The DNA for the CDR3 is TGCAGCGAAGAGGGGGGCGGACAGCCCCTAGCCAAAAACATTCAGTACTTC. Its protein product is CSEEGGGQPLAKNIQYF.